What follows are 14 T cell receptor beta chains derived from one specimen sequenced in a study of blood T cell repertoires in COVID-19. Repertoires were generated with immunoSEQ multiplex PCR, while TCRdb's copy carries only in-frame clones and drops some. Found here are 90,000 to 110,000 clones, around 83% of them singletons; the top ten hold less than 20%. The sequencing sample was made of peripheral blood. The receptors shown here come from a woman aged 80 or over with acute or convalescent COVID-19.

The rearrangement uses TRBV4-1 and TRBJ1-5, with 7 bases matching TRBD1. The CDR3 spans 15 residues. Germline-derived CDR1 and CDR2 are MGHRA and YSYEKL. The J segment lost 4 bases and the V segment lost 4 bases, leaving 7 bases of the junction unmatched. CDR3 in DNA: TGCGCCAGCAGCCCGATACCGGGACAGAATCAGCCCCAGCATTTT. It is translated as CASSPIPGQNQPQHF.

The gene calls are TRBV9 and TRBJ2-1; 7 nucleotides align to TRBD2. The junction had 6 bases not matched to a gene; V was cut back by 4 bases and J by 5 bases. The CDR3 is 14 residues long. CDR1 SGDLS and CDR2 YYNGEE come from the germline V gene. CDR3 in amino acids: CASSIGTTHNEQFF. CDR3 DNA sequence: TGTGCCAGCAGCATTGGGACTACTCACAATGAGCAGTTCTTC.

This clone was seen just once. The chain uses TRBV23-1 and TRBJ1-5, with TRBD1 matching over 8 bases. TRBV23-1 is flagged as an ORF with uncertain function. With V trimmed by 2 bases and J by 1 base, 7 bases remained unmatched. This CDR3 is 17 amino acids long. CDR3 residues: CASSQRTGSISNQPQHF. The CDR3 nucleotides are TGCGCCAGCAGTCAAAGGACAGGGTCAATAAGCAATCAGCCCCAGCATTTT.

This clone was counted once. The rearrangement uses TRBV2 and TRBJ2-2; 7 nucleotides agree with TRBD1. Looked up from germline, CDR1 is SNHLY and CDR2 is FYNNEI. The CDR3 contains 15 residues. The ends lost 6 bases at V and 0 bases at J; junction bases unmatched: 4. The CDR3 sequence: CASRTGASNTGELFF. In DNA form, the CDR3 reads TGTGCCAGCAGAACAGGGGCCTCGAACACCGGGGAGCTGTTTTTT.

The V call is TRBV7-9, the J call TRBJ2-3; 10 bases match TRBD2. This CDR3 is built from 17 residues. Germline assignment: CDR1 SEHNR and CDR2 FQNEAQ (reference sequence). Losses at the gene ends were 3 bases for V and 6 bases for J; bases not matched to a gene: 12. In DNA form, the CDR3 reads TGTGCCAGCAGCTTCGGGACTATGGGACTAGCGATGGATACGCAGTATTTT. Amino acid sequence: CASSFGTMGLAMDTQYF.

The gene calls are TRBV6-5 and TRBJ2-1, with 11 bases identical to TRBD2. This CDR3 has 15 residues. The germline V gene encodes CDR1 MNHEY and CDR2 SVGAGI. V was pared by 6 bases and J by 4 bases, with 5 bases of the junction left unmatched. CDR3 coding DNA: TGTGCCAGCAGCCTGACTAGCGGGATTTACAATGAGCAGTTCTTC. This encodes CASSLTSGIYNEQFF.

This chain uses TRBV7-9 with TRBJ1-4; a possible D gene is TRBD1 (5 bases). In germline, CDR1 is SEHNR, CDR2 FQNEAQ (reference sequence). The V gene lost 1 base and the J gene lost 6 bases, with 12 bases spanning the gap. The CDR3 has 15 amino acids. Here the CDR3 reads CASSLDRSVYEKLFF. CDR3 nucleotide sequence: TGTGCCAGCAGCTTAGACAGGTCCGTTTATGAAAAACTGTTTTTT.

Written as DNA, the CDR3 is TGTGCCAGCAGTTATAGGGACAGTTACTACGAGCAGTACGTC. It specifies CASSYRDSYYEQYV. The gene calls are TRBV6-6 and TRBJ2-7, with 7 bases that match TRBD1. Trimming cost V 3 bases and J 3 bases; bases outside gene matches: 5. Per the germline V gene, CDR1 is MNHNY and CDR2 is SVGAGI (reference sequence). The CDR3 extends over 14 amino acids.

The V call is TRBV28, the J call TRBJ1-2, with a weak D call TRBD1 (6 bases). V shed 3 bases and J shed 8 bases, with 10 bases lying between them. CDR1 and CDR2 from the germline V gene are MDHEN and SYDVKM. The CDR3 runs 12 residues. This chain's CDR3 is CASSLRTVGYTF. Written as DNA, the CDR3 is TGTGCCAGCAGTTTGAGGACAGTCGGCTACACCTTC.

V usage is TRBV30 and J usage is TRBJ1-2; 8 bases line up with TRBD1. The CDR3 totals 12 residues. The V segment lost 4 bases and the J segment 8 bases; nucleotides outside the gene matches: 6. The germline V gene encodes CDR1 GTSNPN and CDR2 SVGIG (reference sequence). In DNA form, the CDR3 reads TGTGCCTGGACTGGGACAGGTTGGGGCTACACCTTC. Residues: CAWTGTGWGYTF.

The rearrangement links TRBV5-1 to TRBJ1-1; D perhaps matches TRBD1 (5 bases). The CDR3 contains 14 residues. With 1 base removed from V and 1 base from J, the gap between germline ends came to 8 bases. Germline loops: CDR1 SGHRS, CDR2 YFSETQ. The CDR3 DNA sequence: TGCGCCAGCAGCTTGCAGGGTACGAACACTGAAGCTTTCTTT. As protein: CASSLQGTNTEAFF.

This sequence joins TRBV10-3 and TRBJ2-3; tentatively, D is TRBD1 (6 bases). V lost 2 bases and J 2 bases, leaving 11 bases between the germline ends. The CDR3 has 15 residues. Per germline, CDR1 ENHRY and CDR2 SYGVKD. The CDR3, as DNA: TGTGCCATCAGTGAGGGACAGATACTCACAGATACGCAGTATTTT. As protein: CAISEGQILTDTQYF.

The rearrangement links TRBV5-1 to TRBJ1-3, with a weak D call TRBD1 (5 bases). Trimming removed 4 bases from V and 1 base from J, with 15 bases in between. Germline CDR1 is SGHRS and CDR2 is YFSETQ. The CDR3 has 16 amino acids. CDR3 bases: TGCGCCAGCAGCCCTTTCTTAGGGGTTTCTGGAAACACCATATATTTT. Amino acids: CASSPFLGVSGNTIYF.

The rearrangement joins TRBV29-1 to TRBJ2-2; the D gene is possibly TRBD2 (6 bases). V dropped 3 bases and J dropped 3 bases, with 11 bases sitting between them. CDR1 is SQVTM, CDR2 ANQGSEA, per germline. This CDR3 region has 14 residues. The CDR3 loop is CSVDGGMDTGELFF. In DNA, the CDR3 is TGCAGCGTTGACGGGGGTATGGACACCGGGGAGCTGTTTTTT.